This T cell receptor beta chain was recovered during a study of graft-versus-host responses after intestinal transplantation. Study at large: Those transplanted obtained multivisceral, liver-intestinal, or isolated intestinal grafts. Tacrolimus and steroids were given for roughly 3 years to all recipients after anti-thymocyte globulin induction.

With respect to this clone: Its antigen is still unknown.

The germline CDR1 and CDR2 sequences are SGHTA and FQGNSA. The V gene lost 5 bases and the J gene lost 0 bases, with 14 bases spanning the gap. This CDR3 is built from 15 residues. Produced via immunoSEQ multiplex PCR; TCRdb's table is partial and in-frame only. The table includes tens of thousands of clones, around 90% detected once. Study-wide findings and caveats: With peak circulating GvH clone levels came an association with early post-transplant HvG declines.

Both intraepithelial and lamina propria lymphocytes were released by processing graft tissue. J is TRBJ2-7 and V is TRBV7-2, with D tentatively TRBD1 (6 bases). The sequenced sample was ileum tissue, obtained less than 400 days after transplant. The TCR comes from a human patient who received an intestinal transplant, so some T cells may come from the graft donor. The CDR3 sequence: CASSPTGWSSYEQYF. The CDR3 DNA sequence: TGTGCCAGCAGCCCTACAGGGTGGAGCTCCTACGAGCAGTACTTC.